These 2 T cell receptor beta chains originate from one sample sequenced in a study of blood T cell repertoires in COVID-19 (dated by TCRdb to 2020 to 2022). Receptor libraries were prepared by the immunoSEQ multiplex PCR assay. Entries here come from immuneACCESS through TCRdb and include only in-frame sequences with V and J called. Some clones fail to appear in such tables; in the studies checked, an unresolved V gene covers under half of the shortfall, and the cause of the remainder is unknown. In this sample the table shows some 87,000 clones, around 90% of which occur a single time. The biggest ten clones account for around 4% of the sample. The sequenced material came from peripheral blood. The receptors here all came from a human donor with COVID-19, enrolled during active disease. The donor label of this sample is uncertain.

The V call is TRBV28, the J call TRBJ1-5; D is possibly TRBD1 (5 bases). CDR1 is MDHEN, CDR2 SYDVKM, per germline. The V gene lost 5 bases and the J gene lost 5 bases, with 10 bases spanning the gap. There are 13 residues in the CDR3. The CDR3 coding sequence is TGTGCCAGCAGTCCACAGGCGGATCAGCCCCAGCATTTT. It yields the protein CASSPQADQPQHF.

The CDR3 sequence is CASSVGDGGNQPQHF. The CDR3 DNA reads TGTGCCAGCAGCGTAGGAGACGGAGGCAATCAGCCCCAGCATTTT. The chain has TRBV9 and TRBJ1-5; unclear D gene. Trimming took 0 bases from V and 2 from J, leaving 9 bases between them. CDR1 and CDR2 (germline): SGDLS, YYNGEE. The CDR3 runs to 15 residues.